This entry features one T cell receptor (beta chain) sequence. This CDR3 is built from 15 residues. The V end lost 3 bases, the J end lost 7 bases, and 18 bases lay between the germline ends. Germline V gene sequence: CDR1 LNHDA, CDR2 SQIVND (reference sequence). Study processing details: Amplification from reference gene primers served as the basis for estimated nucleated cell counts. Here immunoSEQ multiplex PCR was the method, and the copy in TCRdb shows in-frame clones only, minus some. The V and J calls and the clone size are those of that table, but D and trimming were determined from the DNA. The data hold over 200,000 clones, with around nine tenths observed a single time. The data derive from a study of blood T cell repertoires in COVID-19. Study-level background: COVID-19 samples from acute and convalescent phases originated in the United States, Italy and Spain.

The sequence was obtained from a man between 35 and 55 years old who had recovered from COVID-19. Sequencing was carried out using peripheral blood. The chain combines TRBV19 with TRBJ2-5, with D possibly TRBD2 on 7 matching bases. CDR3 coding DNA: TGTGCCAGTAGTATTACGGGGGGCAGTTTTGGGACCCAGTACTTC. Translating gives CASSITGGSFGTQYF.